This TCR beta chain was captured by sequencing in a study of Tregs in tolerant kidney transplant recipients. Study conclusions and caveats: Nucleotide sequences could not be compared across some patients' samples due to primer changes. Activated donor B cell expansion appeared to reveal the most relevant donor-specific TCRbeta repertoire.

Sequenced by immunoSEQ multiplex PCR; TCRdb stores in-frame clones only, minus some. This table lists 13,000 to 15,000 clones. The nonmyeloablative bone marrow transplants came from related graft donors, with transient mixed chimerism. Unstimulated Tregs (CD4+CD25+CD127-) and CD4+CD25- non-Tregs were sorted from PBMCs. Regarding this clone: The antigen is undetermined. Read coverage stops 3 residues before the CDR3 terminus; the germline J gene supplies the remainder.

Trimming stripped 1 base from V and 7 bases from J, with 8 bases between. Germline V gene sequence: CDR1 SGHDN, CDR2 FVKESK. The CDR3 runs to 13 residues. The origin of this receptor is a human patient who received a combined kidney and bone marrow transplant. Some T cells may have come from the graft donor. The sequences come from CD8+ T cells from blood (PBMCs), collected 6 months after the transplant. The chain carries TRBV14 and TRBJ2-1; D is undetermined. Partial CDR3 DNA: TGTGCCAGCAGCCAAGTCCCGTTAAATGAG. Protein: CASSQVPLNE. The CDR3 in full is CASSQVPLNEQFF.